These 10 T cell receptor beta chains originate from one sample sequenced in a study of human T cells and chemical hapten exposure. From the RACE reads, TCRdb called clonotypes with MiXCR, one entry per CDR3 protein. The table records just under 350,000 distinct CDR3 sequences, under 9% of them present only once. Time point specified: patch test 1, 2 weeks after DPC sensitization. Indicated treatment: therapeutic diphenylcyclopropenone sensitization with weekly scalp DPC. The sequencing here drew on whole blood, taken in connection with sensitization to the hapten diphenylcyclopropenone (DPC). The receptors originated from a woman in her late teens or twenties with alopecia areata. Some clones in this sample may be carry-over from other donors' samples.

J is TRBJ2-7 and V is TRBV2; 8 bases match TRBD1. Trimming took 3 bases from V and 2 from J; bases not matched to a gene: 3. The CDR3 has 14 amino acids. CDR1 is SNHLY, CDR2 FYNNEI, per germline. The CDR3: CASSDRGLTYEQYF. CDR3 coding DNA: TGTGCCAGCAGTGACAGGGGGCTTACCTACGAGCAGTACTTC.

The CDR3 DNA reads TGTGCCAGCAGTCCCCGACGACAGGGCGGGTGGGAAAAACTGTTTTTT. Amino acid sequence: CASSPRRQGGWEKLFF. The V call is TRBV27, the J call TRBJ1-4; 7 positions match TRBD1. Looked up from germline, CDR1 is MNHEY and CDR2 is SMNVEV (reference sequence). V trimming: 5 bases; J trimming: 8 bases; junction bases outside the gene matches: 14. The CDR3 extends over 16 amino acids.

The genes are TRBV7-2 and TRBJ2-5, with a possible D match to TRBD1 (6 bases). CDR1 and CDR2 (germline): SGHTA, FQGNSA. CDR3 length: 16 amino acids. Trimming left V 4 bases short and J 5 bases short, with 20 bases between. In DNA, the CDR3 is TGTGCCAGCAGCTCATACCCCGGGGCAGGGGAGGAGACCCAGTACTTC. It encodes CASSSYPGAGEETQYF. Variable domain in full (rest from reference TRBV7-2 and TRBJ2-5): GAGVSQSPSNKVTEKGKDVELRCDPISGHTALYWYRQSLGQGLEFLIYFQGNSAPDKSGLPSDRFSAERTGGSVSTLTIQRTQQEDSAVYLCASSSYPGAGEETQYFGPGTRLLVL.

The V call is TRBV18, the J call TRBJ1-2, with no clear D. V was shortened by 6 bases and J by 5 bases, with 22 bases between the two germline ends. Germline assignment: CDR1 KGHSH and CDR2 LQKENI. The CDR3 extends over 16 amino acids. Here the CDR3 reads CASSEKWKGEKYGYTF. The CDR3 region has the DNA TGTGCCAGCTCGGAAAAATGGAAGGGAGAAAAGTATGGCTACACCTTC.

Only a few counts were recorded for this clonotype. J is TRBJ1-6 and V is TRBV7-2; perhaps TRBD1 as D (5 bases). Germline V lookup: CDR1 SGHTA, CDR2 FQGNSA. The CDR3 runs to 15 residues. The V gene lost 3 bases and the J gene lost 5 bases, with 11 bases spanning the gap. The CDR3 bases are TGTGCCAGCAGCTTCATTCCAGGGCATAATTCACCCCTCCACTTT. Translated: CASSFIPGHNSPLHF.

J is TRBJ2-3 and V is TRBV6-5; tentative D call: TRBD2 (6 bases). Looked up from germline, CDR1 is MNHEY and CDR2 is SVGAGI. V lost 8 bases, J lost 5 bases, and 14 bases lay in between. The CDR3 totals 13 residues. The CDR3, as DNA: TGTGCCAGCGGCACGGGGGATGGAGATACGCAGTATTTT. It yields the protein CASGTGDGDTQYF.

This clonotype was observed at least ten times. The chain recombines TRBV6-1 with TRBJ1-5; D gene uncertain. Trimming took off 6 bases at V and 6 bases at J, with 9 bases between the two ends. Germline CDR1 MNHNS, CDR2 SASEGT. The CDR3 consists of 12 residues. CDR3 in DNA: TGTGCCAGCAGACTTCCCGGTCAGCCCCAGCATTTT. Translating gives CASRLPGQPQHF.

The CDR3: CASSYSRGGPYEQYF. Written as DNA, the CDR3 is TGTGCCAGCAGTTACTCCCGAGGGGGACCCTACGAGCAGTACTTC. The chain joins TRBV6-2 or TRBV6-3 to TRBJ2-7; a possible D gene is TRBD1 (6 bases). Germline V gives CDR1 MNHEY, CDR2 SVGEGT. Trimming shortened V by 0 bases and J by 2 bases, and 11 bases separated the two germline ends. CDR3 length: 15 amino acids.

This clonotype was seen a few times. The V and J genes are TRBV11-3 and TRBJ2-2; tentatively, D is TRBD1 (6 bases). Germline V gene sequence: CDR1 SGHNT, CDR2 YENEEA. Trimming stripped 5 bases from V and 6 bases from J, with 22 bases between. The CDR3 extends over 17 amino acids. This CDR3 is CASSDLPSGTSSGELFF. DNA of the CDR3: TGTGCCAGCAGCGACTTACCATCCGGGACATCGTCCGGGGAGCTGTTTTTT.

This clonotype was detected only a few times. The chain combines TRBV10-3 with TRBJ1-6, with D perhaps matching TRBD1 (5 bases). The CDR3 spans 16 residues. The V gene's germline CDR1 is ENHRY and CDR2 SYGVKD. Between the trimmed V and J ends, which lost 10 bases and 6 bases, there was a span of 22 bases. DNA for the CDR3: TGTGCCACCTCAACGCAAGGGGTCCCATTTAATTCACCCCTCCACTTT. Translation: CATSTQGVPFNSPLHF.